This entry describes one T cell receptor (beta chain). Its antigen is unknown. The data stem from a study of regulatory T cells in long-lasting Graves disease. Arm-PCR of CDR3 regions with iRepertoire HTBI primers generated TCR beta libraries. TCRdb processed the multiplex PCR reads anew with MiXCR; each CDR3 protein has one entry. Here the sample spans about 660,000 distinct CDR3 sequences, approximately 29% being singletons. The time point: persistent/refractory GD, antithyroid drugs over 5 years with positive TRAb. Making the TCR library involved RNA that had been extracted from PBMCs. The CDR3 runs 14 residues. Germline V gives CDR1 WSHSY, CDR2 SAAADI. V gave up 7 bases and J gave up 3 bases, with 15 bases separating them. Whole-study results and caveats: Not thyroid tissue but only peripheral blood was studied. Among persistent patients, a larger number of public clonotypes were shared (roughly 2,700) than among newly diagnosed patients (about 1,000). TCR diversity in persistent Graves' patients was below that of newly diagnosed ones.

This rearrangement joins TRBV10-2 to TRBJ2-5; TRBD1 is a possible D gene (5 bases). This material consisted of peripheral blood mononuclear cells (PBMCs), taken when the disease was refractory, from a patient treated with antithyroid drugs. This sequence originates from a female donor with Graves disease. The CDR3 DNA is TGCGCCAGCACCCCTTGGGCCAGGGAAGAGACCCAGTACTTC. Amino acid sequence: CASTPWAREETQYF.